One and the same sample provided the 3 T cell receptor beta chains below, sequenced in a study of blood T cells in healthy people across ages. Combining a sample-barcoded 5' primer with a J-beta primer mix, a second PCR ran for about 7 to 11 cycles. MiXCR, run by TCRdb on the 5' RACE reads, gives a single entry per CDR3 protein. The data show around 800,000 distinct CDR3 sequences, 46% seen once. The material sequenced was blood. These receptors were collected from a man at least 80 years old in good health.

The V call is TRBV7-2, the J call TRBJ2-1, with D perhaps TRBD2 (6 bases). V lost 6 bases and J 2 bases, leaving 17 bases between the germline ends. This CDR3 is 16 amino acids long. Germline values: CDR1 SGHTA, CDR2 FQGNSA. The CDR3 DNA sequence: TGTGCCAGCAGGGCCCCTAGCAGGAGGGCCTACAATGAGCAGTTCTTC. Protein product: CASRAPSRRAYNEQFF.

This clonotype was seen repeatedly, ten times or more. The chain combines TRBV7-2 with TRBJ2-5; D remains ambiguous. The V end was cut by 1 base, the J end by 4 bases, with 13 bases between. Germline V gene lookup returns CDR1 SGHTA and CDR2 FQGNSA. The CDR3 runs to 15 residues. The CDR3 reads CASSLVANLRETQYF. The CDR3 nucleotides are TGTGCCAGCAGCTTAGTGGCGAACCTTCGAGAGACCCAGTACTTC.

This clonotype was picked up many times. The chain joins TRBV18 to TRBJ2-7, with TRBD1 identical over 12 bases. The CDR3 is made up of 14 amino acids. Germline assignment: CDR1 KGHSH and CDR2 LQKENI. With 6 bases clipped from V and 5 bases from J, the junction kept 5 bases outside the gene matches. The CDR3 DNA is TGTGCCAGCTCTCTTGGGACAGGGGGCAACGAGCAGTACTTC. It translates to CASSLGTGGNEQYF.